The 4 T cell receptor beta chains presented below share a single source sample, sequenced in a study of T cell responses to AZD1222 COVID-19 vaccine. Profiling relied on immunoSEQ multiplex PCR, and the TCRdb table lists in-frame clones only, not all of them. Among 150,000 to 180,000 clones listed, 90% were seen once. The sequenced sample was peripheral blood, obtained on day 0 of AZD1222 vaccination. The receptor source for this set is an adult in good health.

The V gene is TRBV24-1, the J gene TRBJ2-6; unclear D gene. CDR1 is KGHDR and CDR2 is SFDVKD in the germline V gene. This CDR3 is 15 amino acids long. The ends were cut back, 3 bases at V and 4 bases at J, with 9 bases in the middle. The CDR3 region is CATSDGTPGANVLTF. The DNA of the CDR3 is TGTGCCACCAGTGATGGCACGCCCGGGGCCAACGTCCTGACTTTC.

The genes are TRBV5-1 and TRBJ1-4; D possibly corresponds to TRBD1 (6 bases). This CDR3 is 15 amino acids long. V was trimmed by 2 bases and J by 8 bases, leaving 16 bases between them. Germline V CDR1 and CDR2: SGHRS, YFSETQ. The CDR3 sequence is CASSFGGGLREKLFF. The CDR3 DNA reads as TGCGCCAGCAGCTTCGGCGGGGGGCTAAGAGAAAAACTGTTTTTT.

The V and J genes are TRBV28 and TRBJ1-4; D unresolved. The CDR3 runs 17 residues. Trimming shortened V by 3 bases and J by 8 bases, and 22 bases separated the two germline ends. From germline, CDR1 is MDHEN and CDR2 SYDVKM. The CDR3 protein is CASSFVRARPKWEKLFF. Here the CDR3 DNA reads TGTGCCAGCAGTTTCGTCAGAGCCCGCCCTAAGTGGGAAAAACTGTTTTTT.

The rearrangement links TRBV9 to TRBJ1-3; D not resolved. Germline values: CDR1 SGDLS, CDR2 YYNGEE. This CDR3 region has 15 residues. V was shortened by 0 bases and J by 0 bases, with 7 bases between the two germline ends. The CDR3 DNA reads as TGTGCCAGCAGCGTAGGGTTAGACTCTGGAAACACCATATATTTT. Its translation is CASSVGLDSGNTIYF. Complete variable domain (other parts from reference TRBV9 and TRBJ1-3): DSGVTQTPKHLITATGQRVTLRCSPRSGDLSVYWYQQSLDQGLQFLIQYYNGEERAKGNILERFSAQQFPDLHSELNLSSLELGDSALYFCASSVGLDSGNTIYFGEGSWLTVV.